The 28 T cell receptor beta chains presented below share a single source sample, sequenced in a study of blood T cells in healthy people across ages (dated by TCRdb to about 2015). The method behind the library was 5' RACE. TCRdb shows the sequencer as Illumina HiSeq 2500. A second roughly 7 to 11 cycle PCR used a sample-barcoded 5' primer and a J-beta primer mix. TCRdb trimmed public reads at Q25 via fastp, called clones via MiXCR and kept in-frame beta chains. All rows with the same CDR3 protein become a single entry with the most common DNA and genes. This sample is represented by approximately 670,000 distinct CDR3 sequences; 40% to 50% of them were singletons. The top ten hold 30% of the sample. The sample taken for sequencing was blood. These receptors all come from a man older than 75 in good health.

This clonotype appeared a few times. In nucleotides, the CDR3 is TGTGCCAGCAGTCCCGGGACAGGGGTTGGCGGGGAGCTGTTTTTT. Translation: CASSPGTGVGGELFF. J is TRBJ2-2 and V is TRBV27, with 10 bases fitting TRBD1. Germline CDR1 and CDR2: MNHEY and SMNVEV (reference sequence). Losses at the gene ends were 5 bases for V and 7 bases for J; bases not matched to a gene: 7. The CDR3 spans 15 residues.

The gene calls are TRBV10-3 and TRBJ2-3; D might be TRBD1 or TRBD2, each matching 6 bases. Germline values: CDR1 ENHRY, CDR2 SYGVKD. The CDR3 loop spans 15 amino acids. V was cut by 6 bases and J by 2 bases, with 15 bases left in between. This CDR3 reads CAIRGGTTLTDTQYF. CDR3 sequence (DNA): TGTGCCATCAGGGGCGGGACAACCCTCACAGATACGCAGTATTTT.

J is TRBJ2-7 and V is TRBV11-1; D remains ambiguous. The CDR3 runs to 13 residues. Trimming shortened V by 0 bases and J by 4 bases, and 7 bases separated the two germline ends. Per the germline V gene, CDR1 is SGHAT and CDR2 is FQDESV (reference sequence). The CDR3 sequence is CASSLAAPYEQYF. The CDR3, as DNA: TGTGCCAGCAGCTTAGCCGCACCTTACGAGCAGTACTTC.

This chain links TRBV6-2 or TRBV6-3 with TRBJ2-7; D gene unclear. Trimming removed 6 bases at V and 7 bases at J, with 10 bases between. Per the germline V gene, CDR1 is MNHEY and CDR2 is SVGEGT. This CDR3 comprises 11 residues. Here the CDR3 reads CASSPFEEQYF. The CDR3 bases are TGTGCCAGCAGCCCCTTTGAAGAGCAGTACTTC.

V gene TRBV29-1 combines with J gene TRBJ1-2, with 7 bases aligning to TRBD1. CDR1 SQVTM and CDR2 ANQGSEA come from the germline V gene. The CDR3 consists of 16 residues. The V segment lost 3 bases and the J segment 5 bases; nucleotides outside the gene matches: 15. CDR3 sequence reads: CSVDGRDGQVLYGYTF. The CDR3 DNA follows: TGCAGCGTTGATGGGAGGGATGGACAGGTTTTATATGGCTACACCTTC.

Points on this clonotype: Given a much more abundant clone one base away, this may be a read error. The CDR3: CASSLAAPTGGKGEQFF. CDR3 nucleotide sequence: TGTGCCAGCAGCTTAGCCGCTCCGACAGGGGGAAAGGGTGAGCAGTTCTTC. The chain uses TRBV7-2 and TRBJ2-1; 9 positions match TRBD1. V lost 0 bases and J lost 9; bases outside the gene matches: 12. This CDR3 is 17 amino acids long. Germline values: CDR1 SGHTA, CDR2 FQGNSA.

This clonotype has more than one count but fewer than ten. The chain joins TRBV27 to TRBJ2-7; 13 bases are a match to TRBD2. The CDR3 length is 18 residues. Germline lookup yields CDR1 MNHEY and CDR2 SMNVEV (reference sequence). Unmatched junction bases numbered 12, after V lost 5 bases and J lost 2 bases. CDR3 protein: CASSPLGTSGTPPYEQYF. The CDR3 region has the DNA TGTGCCAGCAGTCCCCTGGGGACTAGCGGGACCCCGCCCTACGAGCAGTACTTC.

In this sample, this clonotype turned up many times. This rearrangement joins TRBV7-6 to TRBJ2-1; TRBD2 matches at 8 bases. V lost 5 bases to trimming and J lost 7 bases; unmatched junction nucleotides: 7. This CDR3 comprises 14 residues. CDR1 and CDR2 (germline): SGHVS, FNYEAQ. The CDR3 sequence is CASSPGTRVNEQFF. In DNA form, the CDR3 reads TGTGCCAGCAGCCCCGGGACTAGAGTAAATGAGCAGTTCTTC.

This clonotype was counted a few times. The CDR3: CASHSFGTQNEKLFF. The CDR3 bases are TGTGCCAGCCACTCATTCGGGACGCAAAATGAAAAACTGTTTTTT. This chain uses TRBV28 with TRBJ1-4; D is perhaps TRBD1 (5 bases). V shed 8 bases and J shed 5 bases, with 18 bases lying between them. The germline gives CDR1 MDHEN, CDR2 SYDVKM. This CDR3 is 15 amino acids long.

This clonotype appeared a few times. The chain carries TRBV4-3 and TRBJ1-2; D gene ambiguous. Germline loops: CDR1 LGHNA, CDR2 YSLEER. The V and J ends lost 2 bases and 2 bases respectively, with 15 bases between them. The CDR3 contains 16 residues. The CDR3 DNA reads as TGCGCCAGCAGCCAAAAGATATTAGCAGGAAACTATGGCTACACCTTC. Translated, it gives CASSQKILAGNYGYTF.

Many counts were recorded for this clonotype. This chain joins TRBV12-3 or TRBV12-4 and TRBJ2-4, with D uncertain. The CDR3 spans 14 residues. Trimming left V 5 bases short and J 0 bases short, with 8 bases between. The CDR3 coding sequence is TGTGCCAGCAGTCCTCGGGTAGCCAAAAACATTCAGTACTTC. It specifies CASSPRVAKNIQYF.

The CDR3 here is CASSLEGRGGSPLHF. The CDR3 nucleotides are TGTGCCAGCAGCTTGGAAGGCAGGGGAGGTTCACCCCTCCACTTT. The chain recombines TRBV5-5 with TRBJ1-6, with D possibly being TRBD1 (6 bases). The CDR3 extends over 15 amino acids. CDR1 is SGHKS, CDR2 YYEKEE, per germline (reference sequence). Trimming shortened V by 0 bases and J by 9 bases, and 13 bases separated the two germline ends. Based on the CDR3 plus reference TRBV5-5 and TRBJ1-6, the full variable domain is DAGVTQSPTHLIKTRGQQVTLRCSPISGHKSVSWYQQVLGQGPQFIFQYYEKEERGRGNFPDRFSARQFPNYSSELNVNALLLGDSALYLCASSLEGRGGSPLHFGNGTRLTVT.

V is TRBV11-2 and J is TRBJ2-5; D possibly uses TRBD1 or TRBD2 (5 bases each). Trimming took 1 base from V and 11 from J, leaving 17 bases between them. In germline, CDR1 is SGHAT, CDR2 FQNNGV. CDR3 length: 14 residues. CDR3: CASSLVRRVGEQYF. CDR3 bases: TGTGCCAGCAGCTTAGTTCGCAGGGTGGGGGAGCAGTACTTC.

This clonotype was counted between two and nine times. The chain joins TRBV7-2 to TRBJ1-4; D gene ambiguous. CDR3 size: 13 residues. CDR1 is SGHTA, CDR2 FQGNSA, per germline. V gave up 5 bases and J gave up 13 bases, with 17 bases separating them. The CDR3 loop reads CASSLRTNWPLFF. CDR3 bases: TGTGCCAGCAGCCTCAGGACTAATTGGCCACTGTTTTTT.

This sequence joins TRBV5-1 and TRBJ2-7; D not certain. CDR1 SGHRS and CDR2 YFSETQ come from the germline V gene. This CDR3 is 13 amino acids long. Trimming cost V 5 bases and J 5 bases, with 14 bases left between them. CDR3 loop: CASRPAGFHEQYF. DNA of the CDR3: TGCGCCAGCAGACCGGCCGGTTTCCACGAGCAGTACTTC.

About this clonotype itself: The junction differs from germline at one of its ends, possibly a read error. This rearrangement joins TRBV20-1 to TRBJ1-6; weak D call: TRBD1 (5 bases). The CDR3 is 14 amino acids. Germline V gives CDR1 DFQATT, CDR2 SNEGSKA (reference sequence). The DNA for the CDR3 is TGCAGTGCAGAGGGACCAAACTATAATTCACCCCCCCACTTT. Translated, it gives CSAEGPNYNSPPHF.

Here the CDR3 DNA reads TGTGCCAGCAGCTTACAGGGCCACTTTCTTAGCAATCAGCCCCAGCATTTT. Residues: CASSLQGHFLSNQPQHF. This chain uses TRBV7-9 with TRBJ1-5, with D maybe TRBD1 (5 bases). Germline CDR1 and CDR2: SEHNR and FQNEAQ (reference sequence). The CDR3 spans 17 residues. V was pared by 2 bases and J by 0 bases, with 14 bases between.

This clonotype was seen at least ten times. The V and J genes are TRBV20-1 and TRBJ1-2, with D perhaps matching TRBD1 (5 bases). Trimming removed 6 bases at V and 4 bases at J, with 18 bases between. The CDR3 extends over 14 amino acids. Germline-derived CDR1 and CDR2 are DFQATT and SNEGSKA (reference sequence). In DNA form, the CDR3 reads TGCAGTGCCCACGATAGACAGCAAGTCTATGGCTACACCTTC. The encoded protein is CSAHDRQQVYGYTF.

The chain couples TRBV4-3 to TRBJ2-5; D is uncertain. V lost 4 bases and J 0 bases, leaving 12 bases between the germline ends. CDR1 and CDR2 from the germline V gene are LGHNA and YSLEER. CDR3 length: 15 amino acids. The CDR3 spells CASSLGMGYQETQYF. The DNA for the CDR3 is TGCGCCAGCAGCCTAGGGATGGGGTACCAAGAGACCCAGTACTTC.

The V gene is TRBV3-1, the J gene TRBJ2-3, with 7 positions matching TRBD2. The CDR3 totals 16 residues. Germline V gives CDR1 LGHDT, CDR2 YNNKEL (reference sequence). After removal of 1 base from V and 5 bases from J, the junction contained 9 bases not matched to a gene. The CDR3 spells CASSQGLAVSEDTQYF. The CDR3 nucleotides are TGTGCCAGCAGCCAAGGACTAGCAGTTTCGGAAGATACGCAGTATTTT.

CDR3 nucleotides: TGTGCCACCAGCGAGGGACTAGCGGGAGCCTTCTCCTACGAGCAGTACTTC. This gives the protein CATSEGLAGAFSYEQYF. The rearrangement joins TRBV24-1 to TRBJ2-5; the match to TRBD2 covers 14 bases. The assigned J gene may be wrong: the sequence end matches TRBJ2-7 better. The CDR3 runs to 17 residues. From germline, CDR1 is KGHDR and CDR2 SFDVKD.

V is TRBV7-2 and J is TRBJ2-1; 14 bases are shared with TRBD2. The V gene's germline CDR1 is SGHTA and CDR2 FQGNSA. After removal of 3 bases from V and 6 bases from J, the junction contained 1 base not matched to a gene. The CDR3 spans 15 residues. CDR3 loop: CASSLTSGGANEQFF. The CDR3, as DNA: TGTGCCAGCAGCTTGACTAGCGGGGGGGCCAATGAGCAGTTCTTC.

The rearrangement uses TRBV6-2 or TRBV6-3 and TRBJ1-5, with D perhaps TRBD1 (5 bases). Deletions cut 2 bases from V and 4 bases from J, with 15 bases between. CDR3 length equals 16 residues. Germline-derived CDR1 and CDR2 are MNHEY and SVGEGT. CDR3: CASSYRGRLWNQPQHF. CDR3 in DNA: TGTGCCAGCAGTTACAGGGGTCGGTTGTGGAATCAGCCCCAGCATTTT.

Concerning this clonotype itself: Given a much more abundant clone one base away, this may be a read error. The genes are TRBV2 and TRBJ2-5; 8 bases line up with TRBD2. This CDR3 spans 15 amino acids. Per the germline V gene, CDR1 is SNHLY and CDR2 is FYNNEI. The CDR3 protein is CVSSESGTRTLRQYF. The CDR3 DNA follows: TGTGTCAGCAGTGAAAGTGGGACTAGGACGTTGAGGCAGTACTTC.

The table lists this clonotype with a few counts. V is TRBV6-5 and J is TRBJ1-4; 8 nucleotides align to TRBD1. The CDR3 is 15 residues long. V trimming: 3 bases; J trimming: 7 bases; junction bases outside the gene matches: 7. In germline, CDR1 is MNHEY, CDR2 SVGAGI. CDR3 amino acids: CASSYSGTGGEKLFF. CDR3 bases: TGTGCCAGCAGTTATTCCGGGACAGGCGGTGAAAAACTGTTTTTT.

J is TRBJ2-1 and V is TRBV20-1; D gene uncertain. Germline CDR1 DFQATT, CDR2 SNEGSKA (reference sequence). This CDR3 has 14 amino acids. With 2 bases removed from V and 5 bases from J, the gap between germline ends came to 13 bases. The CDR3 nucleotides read TGCAGTGCTAGAACGGCTTGGATAGACAATGAGCAGTTCTTC. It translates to CSARTAWIDNEQFF.

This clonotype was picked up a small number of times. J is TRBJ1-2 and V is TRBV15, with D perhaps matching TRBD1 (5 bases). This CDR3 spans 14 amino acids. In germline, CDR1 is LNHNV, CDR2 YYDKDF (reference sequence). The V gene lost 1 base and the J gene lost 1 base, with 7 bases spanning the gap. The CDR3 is CATSRGGSNYGYTF. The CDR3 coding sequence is TGTGCCACCAGCAGAGGGGGCAGTAACTATGGCTACACCTTC.

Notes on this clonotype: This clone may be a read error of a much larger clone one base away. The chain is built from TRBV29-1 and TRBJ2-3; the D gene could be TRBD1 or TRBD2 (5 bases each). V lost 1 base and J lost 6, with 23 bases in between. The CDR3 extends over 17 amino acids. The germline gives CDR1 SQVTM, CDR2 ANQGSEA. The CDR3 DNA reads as TGCAGCGTTGAAGTACTAACGGGACGAGCGGAGACTGATACGCAGTATTTT. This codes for CSVEVLTGRAETDTQYF.